A selection of T cell receptor beta chains follows, all from one sample in a study of regulatory T cells in long-lasting Graves disease. TCRdb reprocessed the multiplex PCR reads with MiXCR, giving one entry per CDR3 protein. Of 550,000 to 600,000 distinct CDR3 sequences in the sample, around 16% were seen once. These sequences were also reported in another study, on T cells in Graves' hyperthyroidism and ophthalmopathy.

The source was peripheral blood mononuclear cells (PBMCs), collected at new diagnosis, from a patient treated with antithyroid drugs. Source of these receptors: a man between 18 and 35 years old with Graves disease. Each CDR3 is given with its conserved first and last residue. Fields, in order: clone size, V gene, D gene, J gene, CDR3 protein, CDR3 DNA. A D gene is named only where the DNA matches it firmly. The listing skips clone size in some rows; elsewhere it reads once, few, many or a size class.

-	TRBV30	-	TRBJ2-7	CAWTRRGGSYEQYF	TGTGCCTGGACTCGTAGGGGAGGTTCCTACGAGCAGTACTTC
-	TRBV13	-	TRBJ2-1	CASSLERVFNEQFF	TGTGCCAGCAGCCTCGAGCGGGTGTTCAATGAGCAGTTCTTC
-	TRBV12-3/TRBV12-4	TRBD1	TRBJ1-5	CASSDRDRGQPQHF	TGTGCCAGCAGCGACCGGGACAGGGGACAGCCCCAGCATTTT
many	TRBV20-1	TRBD2	TRBJ2-7	CSARGLLIAGGFNEQYF	TGCAGTGCTAGAGGGCTACTCATAGCGGGAGGGTTCAACGAGCAGTACTTC
-	TRBV7-3	-	TRBJ2-1	CASSLRSGVSYNEQFF	TGTGCCAGCAGCTTAAGGTCAGGGGTGTCGTACAATGAGCAGTTCTTC
-	TRBV30	-	TRBJ1-5	CAWNGGDSNQPQHF	TGTGCCTGGAACGGCGGGGATAGCAATCAGCCCCAGCATTTT
few	TRBV2	-	TRBJ2-3	CASAFPSRGTDTQYF	TGTGCCAGCGCGTTCCCCTCCCGGGGCACAGATACGCAGTATTTT
-	TRBV4-1	TRBD2	TRBJ2-7	CASSLTSGVDEQYF	TGCGCCAGCAGCCTGACTAGCGGGGTCGACGAGCAGTACTTC
-	TRBV28	-	TRBJ1-4	CASSLHPIKKLRVSTNEKLFF	TGTGCCAGCAGCTTACACCCTATAAAGAAACTGAGGGTTTCAACTAATGAAAAACTGTTTTTT
few	TRBV6-5	-	TRBJ2-1	CASSYSGVYNEQFF	TGTGCCAGCAGTTACTCGGGGGTATACAATGAGCAGTTCTTC
many	TRBV20-1	-	TRBJ2-7	CSFRGPRAASYEQYF	TGCAGTTTTCGGGGGCCTCGGGCCGCCTCCTACGAGCAGTACTTC
few	TRBV29-1	TRBD1	TRBJ1-6	CSADTQLRDSRMSPLHF	TGCAGCGCTGATACCCAGCTCCGGGACAGCCGTATGTCCCCCCTCCACTTT
few	TRBV5-1	TRBD1	TRBJ1-6	CASRSGTGDSYNSPLHF	TGCGCCAGCAGATCCGGGACAGGGGACTCCTATAATTCACCCCTCCACTTT
many	TRBV5-5	TRBD1	TRBJ1-1	CASSWGQGATEAFF	TGTGCCAGCAGCTGGGGACAGGGGGCGACGGAAGCTTTCTTT
few	TRBV9	TRBD1	TRBJ1-2	CASSVGDRAREGYTF	TGTGCCAGCAGCGTGGGAGACAGGGCCCGCGAAGGCTACACCTTC
-	TRBV11-1	TRBD2	TRBJ2-1	CASSFASGRAMFF	TGTGCCAGCAGCTTCGCTAGCGGGAGGGCCATGTTCTTC
few	TRBV5-1	TRBD1	TRBJ2-7	CASSPPGTGADEQYF	TGCGCCAGCAGTCCTCCCGGGACAGGGGCCGACGAGCAGTACTTC
few	TRBV19	-	TRBJ1-4	CASSSREYPKWLFF	TGTGCCAGTAGTTCCCGGGAGTACCCCAAGTGGCTGTTTTTT